These T cell receptor beta chains were read from a single sample in a study of T cells after yellow fever vaccination. TCRdb redid the calling of the 5' RACE reads with MiXCR, one entry per CDR3 protein. Of a few hundred thousand distinct CDR3 sequences listed, approximately 7% are singletons. The sequenced sample was PBMCs, obtained around 45 days after the first yellow fever vaccination. The receptors originated from a man aged 18 to 30 who received the YFV17D yellow fever vaccine. CDR3s leave out the opening cysteine and the closing phenylalanine or tryptophan. Fields, in order: V gene, J gene, CDR3 protein.

TRBV6-5,TRBJ2-5,ASSYWGRETQY
TRBV2,TRBJ2-1,ASSDGPNWGSSYNEQF
TRBV6-5,TRBJ1-3,ASSYDAQAGNTIY
TRBV7-6,TRBJ2-1,ASSYTDRGRLEQF
TRBV11-1,TRBJ2-6,ASLTTGWTGGGSGANVPT
TRBV3-1,TRBJ2-1,ASNRGLAENEQF
TRBV5-6,TRBJ2-3,ASTRYADTQY
TRBV6-1,TRBJ2-7,ASSDPRDRDTYEQY
TRBV6-1,TRBJ2-5,ASKYWAGGDDETQY
TRBV9,TRBJ2-1,ASSVGVDEQF
TRBV7-2,TRBJ2-7,ASSLLTRGPSYEQY
TRBV7-6,TRBJ1-1,ASSLVEGLNTEAF
TRBV28,TRBJ2-7,ASSLWGRALYEQY
TRBV10-3,TRBJ2-2,AISELSEGNTGELF
TRBV29-1,TRBJ2-5,SVESTGLETQY
TRBV28,TRBJ1-1,ASSPSGWGDP
TRBV7-7,TRBJ2-1,ASSRGQGLYNEQF
TRBV11-2,TRBJ2-5,ASSLDRKTQY
TRBV12-3/TRBV12-4,TRBJ2-3,ASSLGTGQGSADTQY
TRBV6-2/TRBV6-3,TRBJ2-1,ASSPPPHQGPYNEQF
TRBV15,TRBJ2-2,ATSRREVTGELF
TRBV5-1,TRBJ1-6,ASSLDGEPINSPLH
TRBV7-2,TRBJ2-7,ASSLGPFDIYEQY
TRBV7-8,TRBJ1-2,ASSSTGVYGYT
TRBV7-6,TRBJ2-7,ASSLAVRAEGYEQY
TRBV5-1,TRBJ2-3,ASSLKLAGGGDTQY
TRBV7-2,TRBJ2-5,ASSLGAAGGHKETQY
TRBV21-1,TRBJ1-2,ASSKVTGPIYGYT
TRBV20-1,TRBJ2-1,SARVPGEPGEQF
TRBV7-6,TRBJ2-1,ASSLVRLQEIGYNEQF
TRBV14,TRBJ2-5,ASSQDRSQAQETQY
TRBV7-6,TRBJ2-5,ASSLWDQETQY
TRBV7-9,TRBJ2-2,ASSLEGAATGELF
TRBV13,TRBJ2-7,ASSGVAVDEQY
TRBV15,TRBJ2-3,ATSRDRGGGASDTQY
TRBV7-9,TRBJ1-1,ASSPSDRGVEAF
TRBV29-1,TRBJ1-1,SEKPGTRVEAF
TRBV28,TRBJ1-2,ASSWTGGYT
TRBV20-1,TRBJ1-3,SARPAQASGNTIY
TRBV24-1,TRBJ2-2,ATSDGGIANTGELF
TRBV29-1,TRBJ2-1,SVDGVGNEQF
TRBV7-9,TRBJ1-4,ASSPRPGLLF
TRBV27,TRBJ1-2,ASSLSDGYGYT
TRBV4-1,TRBJ1-1,ASSPQTGALAEAF
TRBV11-2,TRBJ2-5,ASSLVRGGQGTTETQY
TRBV5-4,TRBJ2-3,ASSRSGGGREDTQY
TRBV7-6,TRBJ2-4,ASSLTGFSKNIQY
TRBV7-2,TRBJ2-5,ASTTGRSATQY
TRBV7-9,TRBJ1-1,ASSLEGAQRRTEAF
TRBV12-3/TRBV12-4,TRBJ2-5,ASRDHQETQY
TRBV4-1,TRBJ2-3,ASSQELHLMH
TRBV12-3/TRBV12-4,TRBJ1-6,ASSPQFGIGSTLH
TRBV4-1,TRBJ2-3,ASSQVGASTDTQY
TRBV29-1,TRBJ2-2,STRQNTGELF
TRBV7-9,TRBJ1-1,ASSSFATGDTEAF
TRBV12-3/TRBV12-4,TRBJ1-2,ASSLSGYYGYT
TRBV20-1,TRBJ1-3,SARETGGENTIY